A single T cell receptor (beta chain) is shown here with its context. What it recognizes is unknown. This sample was included in a study of cytomegalovirus exposure and HLA in healthy donors. Study results and caveats: According to a later analysis, TCR clusters from the first cohort tended to co-occur in the 120 or so validation repertoires.

This table comes from immunoSEQ multiplex PCR, and its TCRdb copy is limited to in-frame clones, with some not included. The sample lists some 220,000 clones; 85% to 95% were seen once. This TCR derives from a young woman in good health and CMV-seronegative. The sequenced sample consisted of PBMCs.

Written as DNA, the CDR3 is TGTGCCAGCAGCGTAGCTGGGCTAGCGGGATACGAGCAGTACTTC. This gives the protein CASSVAGLAGYEQYF. The rearrangement uses TRBV9 and TRBJ2-7; 9 nucleotides match TRBD2. J was trimmed by 4 bases and V by 0 bases; bases with no gene match: 5. Germline V lookup: CDR1 SGDLS, CDR2 YYNGEE. The CDR3 runs 15 residues.